Following are 4 T cell receptor beta chains from one sample sequenced in a study of blood T cell repertoires in COVID-19. Repertoires were generated with immunoSEQ multiplex PCR, while TCRdb's copy carries only in-frame clones and drops some. Among roughly 400,000 clones listed, roughly 92% were seen once. The specimen was PBMCs or T cells enriched from blood (not recorded which). These receptors all stem from a middle-aged woman who had been exposed to COVID-19.

The rearrangement links TRBV30 to TRBJ1-2; D not resolved. The length of the CDR3 is 13 residues. The germline CDR1 and CDR2 sequences are GTSNPN and SVGIG (reference sequence). Deletions cut 0 bases from V and 5 bases from J, with 10 bases between. The CDR3 DNA reads TGTGCCTGGAGTGTAGCCGCGAGTTATGGCTACACCTTC. This translates into CAWSVAASYGYTF.

The chain combines TRBV6-4 with TRBJ2-1; 14 bases match TRBD2. After removal of 6 bases from V and 8 bases from J, the junction contained 9 bases not matched to a gene. The CDR3 has 16 amino acids. Germline V gene sequence: CDR1 MRHNA, CDR2 SNTAGT. CDR3 in DNA: TGTGCCAGCAGCGAAGAGGGACTAGCGGGAGTGTATGAGCAGTTCTTC. Translation gives CASSEEGLAGVYEQFF.

The chain joins TRBV24-1 to TRBJ1-4, with D unresolved. The CDR3 runs to 13 residues. Germline CDR1 reads KGHDR; CDR2 reads SFDVKD. V shed 3 bases and J shed 11 bases, with 12 bases lying between them. CDR3 in DNA: TGTGCCACCAGTGATGGAGCCCCGGGGAAACTGTTTTTT. Amino acid sequence: CATSDGAPGKLFF.

The chain carries TRBV30 and TRBJ2-2; 7 bases line up with TRBD1. The germline gives CDR1 GTSNPN, CDR2 SVGIG (reference sequence). CDR3 length: 15 amino acids. V was pared by 1 base and J by 4 bases, with 6 bases of the junction left unmatched. CDR3 DNA: TGTGCCTGGAGTGCGTGGACAGGACGCACCGGGGAGCTGTTTTTT. It specifies CAWSAWTGRTGELFF.